One and the same sample provided the 30 T cell receptor beta chains below, sequenced in a study of CD8+ T cells in alopecia areata. Extracted RNA was reverse transcribed into cDNA, the sequencing template. Method: immunoSEQ multiplex PCR; TCRdb's copy keeps in-frame clones and lacks some. The sample has more than 200,000 clones, around two fifths seen once. The treatment is: oral pan-JAK inhibitor, 5-10 mg twice daily. The sequencing used CD4+ T cells sorted from blood, collected at roughly week 36, from a patient treated with tofacitinib. These receptors all stem from a human donor with alopecia areata.

This clone has only a few counts. V is TRBV18 and J is TRBJ2-1, with D maybe TRBD1 (6 bases). Germline V gene sequence: CDR1 KGHSH, CDR2 LQKENI. The CDR3 extends over 15 amino acids. The V end was cut by 0 bases, the J end by 5 bases, with 11 bases between. CDR3 DNA sequence: TGTGCCAGCTCACCACCCAGCAGGGGAGACAATGAGCAGTTCTTC. As protein: CASSPPSRGDNEQFF. The variable domain in full, with the rest retrieved from reference TRBV18 and TRBJ2-1, is NAGVMQNPRHLVRRRGQEARLRCSPMKGHSHVYWYRQLPEEGLKFMVYLQKENIIDESGMPKERFSAEFPKEGPSILRIQQVVRGDSAAYFCASSPPSRGDNEQFFGPGTRLTVL.

This clone was seen a handful of times. The V gene is TRBV28, the J gene TRBJ2-5; maybe TRBD2 (5 bases). The length of the CDR3 is 14 residues. Per the germline V gene, CDR1 is MDHEN and CDR2 is SYDVKM. The V gene lost 8 bases and the J gene lost 0 bases, with 13 bases spanning the gap. The CDR3 DNA reads TGTGCCAGCCGAAACAGCGGTAACCAAGAGACCCAGTACTTC. Its protein is CASRNSGNQETQYF.

The J gene is TRBJ2-3, the V gene TRBV18, with 11 bases fitting TRBD2. Germline CDR1 and CDR2: KGHSH and LQKENI. There are 15 residues in the CDR3. The junction had 2 bases not matched to a gene; V was cut back by 3 bases and J by 3 bases. The CDR3 spells CASSPIAGGTDTQYF. The CDR3, as DNA: TGTGCCAGCTCACCCATAGCGGGAGGGACAGATACGCAGTATTTT.

This clone appeared a few times. The chain joins TRBV7-9 to TRBJ1-3, with 7 bases lining up with TRBD1. The CDR3 length is 13 residues. Per germline, CDR1 SEHNR and CDR2 FQNEAQ (reference sequence). V shed 4 bases, J shed 8 bases, and the junction held 5 bases outside the gene matches. The CDR3 nucleotides read TGTGCCAGCAGCTGGGGACAGACGGACACCATATATTTT. It specifies CASSWGQTDTIYF.

The V and J genes are TRBV5-1 and TRBJ2-3; unclear D gene. CDR1 and CDR2 from the germline V gene are SGHRS and YFSETQ. V lost 1 base, J lost 0 bases, and 9 bases lay in between. CDR3 size: 15 residues. The CDR3 loop is CASSLTYKSTDTQYF. The CDR3 DNA reads TGCGCCAGCAGCTTGACCTACAAGAGCACAGATACGCAGTATTTT.

The J gene is TRBJ2-1, the V gene TRBV9, with D maybe TRBD2 (5 bases). This CDR3 is built from 13 residues. Trimming removed 3 bases from V and 3 bases from J, with 7 bases in between. The germline V gene encodes CDR1 SGDLS and CDR2 YYNGEE. CDR3 nucleotide sequence: TGTGCCAGCAGCGAAGCGGACTACAATGAGCAGTTCTTC. Amino acids: CASSEADYNEQFF. Full variable domain (missing parts from reference TRBV9 and TRBJ2-1): DSGVTQTPKHLITATGQRVTLRCSPRSGDLSVYWYQQSLDQGLQFLIQYYNGEERAKGNILERFSAQQFPDLHSELNLSSLELGDSALYFCASSEADYNEQFFGPGTRLTVL.

This clone was seen more than once but under ten times. The chain recombines TRBV28 with TRBJ2-7, with TRBD2 as a possible D gene (5 bases). V was pared by 10 bases and J by 5 bases, with 12 bases between. The CDR3 is made up of 11 amino acids. Germline V CDR1 and CDR2: MDHEN, SYDVKM. The CDR3 DNA follows: TGTGCCACTGGTAGCGAGCACGAGCAGTACTTC. Translation: CATGSEHEQYF.

There are a few counts of this clone. The chain carries TRBV29-1 and TRBJ2-1; D unresolved. V shed 0 bases and J shed 12 bases, with 9 bases lying between them. Germline CDR1 reads SQVTM; CDR2 reads ANQGSEA. The CDR3 runs to 11 residues. CDR3 loop: CSVEDRPGQFF. The CDR3 DNA follows: TGCAGCGTTGAAGATCGGCCAGGGCAGTTCTTC.

The V gene is TRBV30, the J gene TRBJ2-1, with D unclear. Trimming stripped 2 bases from V and 5 bases from J, with 4 bases between. CDR3 length: 11 residues. Germline V gene data show CDR1 as GTSNPN and CDR2 as SVGIG (reference sequence). The CDR3 region is CAWSFDNEQFF. The CDR3 bases are TGTGCCTGGAGTTTCGACAATGAGCAGTTCTTC.

The V gene is TRBV15, the J gene TRBJ1-5, with D possibly being TRBD1 (5 bases). The CDR3 is 14 amino acids. Trimming stripped 5 bases from V and 2 bases from J, with 10 bases between. Germline V gene data show CDR1 as LNHNV and CDR2 as YYDKDF (reference sequence). CDR3 sequence: CATSAGYGNQPQHF. The CDR3 DNA reads TGTGCCACCAGCGCAGGGTACGGCAATCAGCCCCAGCATTTT.

This clone was recorded once. V and J are TRBV10-3 and TRBJ2-7, with D perhaps matching TRBD1 (5 bases). The CDR3 is made up of 14 amino acids. CDR1 ENHRY and CDR2 SYGVKD come from the germline V gene. V was trimmed by 3 bases and J by 2 bases, leaving 11 bases between them. The CDR3 here is CAISDRTGPYEQYF. The CDR3 DNA reads as TGTGCCATCAGTGATCGAACAGGCCCCTACGAGCAGTACTTC.

The gene calls are TRBV30 and TRBJ1-5; 7 bases align to TRBD1. Germline-derived CDR1 and CDR2 are GTSNPN and SVGIG (reference sequence). There are 15 residues in the CDR3. V lost 4 bases to trimming and J lost 4 bases; unmatched junction nucleotides: 10. The chain's CDR3 is CAWTPGGARNQPQHF. CDR3 DNA sequence: TGTGCCTGGACCCCAGGGGGGGCTAGAAATCAGCCCCAGCATTTT.

This clone was seen a handful of times. The gene calls are TRBV2 and TRBJ1-1, with TRBD1 as a possible D gene (6 bases). The V end was cut by 11 bases, the J end by 0 bases, with 13 bases between. Per the germline V gene, CDR1 is SNHLY and CDR2 is FYNNEI. The CDR3 is 13 residues long. Here the CDR3 reads CAVGGRMNTEAFF. The CDR3 DNA is TGTGCCGTAGGGGGACGGATGAACACTGAAGCTTTCTTT.

The chain has TRBV11-2 and TRBJ2-1; no clear D gene. Per the germline V gene, CDR1 is SGHAT and CDR2 is FQNNGV. The CDR3 extends over 18 amino acids. Trimming stripped 2 bases from V and 6 bases from J, with 23 bases between. The CDR3 here is CASSLRPVPRRAINEQFF. The CDR3 DNA sequence: TGTGCCAGCAGCTTAAGGCCCGTGCCGAGACGGGCCATCAATGAGCAGTTCTTC.

This clone came up once. CDR3 sequence (DNA): TGCAGCGCCCCAGCCGGGATGGTACCACCGGATACGCAGTATTTT. This gives the protein CSAPAGMVPPDTQYF. The chain uses TRBV29-1 and TRBJ2-3, with D perhaps matching TRBD2 (5 bases). CDR3 size: 15 residues. Trimming removed 7 bases from V and 6 bases from J, with 23 bases in between. Germline V lookup: CDR1 SQVTM, CDR2 ANQGSEA.

V is TRBV10-3 and J is TRBJ2-5; D may be TRBD1 (7 bases). Germline V gene lookup returns CDR1 ENHRY and CDR2 SYGVKD. Trimming cost V 11 bases and J 5 bases, with 18 bases left between them. This CDR3 has 13 amino acids. Here the CDR3 DNA reads TGTGCCTTGGCAGGGGGGCGCGGGGAGACCCAGTACTTC. This encodes CALAGGRGETQYF.

The J gene is TRBJ2-4, the V gene TRBV18; 8 bases are a match to TRBD2. J was trimmed by 5 bases and V by 5 bases; bases with no gene match: 5. Germline assignment: CDR1 KGHSH and CDR2 LQKENI. This CDR3 is built from 14 residues. As DNA, the CDR3 is TGTGCCAGCTCAGAAAAAGCGGGAGAAAACATTCAGTACTTC. Translating it yields CASSEKAGENIQYF.

This clone was seen only a few times. The J gene is TRBJ2-4, the V gene TRBV29-1, with TRBD1 as a possible D gene (5 bases). V was shortened by 7 bases and J by 3 bases, with 13 bases between the two germline ends. The CDR3 consists of 13 residues. Germline CDR1 reads SQVTM; CDR2 reads ANQGSEA. CDR3 DNA sequence: TGCAGCGCCCGGCCAGGGAACAAAAACATTCAGTACTTC. It translates to CSARPGNKNIQYF. Full variable domain (rest looked up from reference TRBV29-1 and TRBJ2-4): SAVISQKPSRDICQRGTSLTIQCQVDSQVTMMFWYRQQPGQSLTLIATANQGSEATYESGFVIDKFPISRPNLTFSTLTVSNMSPEDSSIYLCSARPGNKNIQYFGAGTRLSVL.

The chain uses TRBV30 and TRBJ1-1, with unresolved D. Germline CDR1 and CDR2: GTSNPN and SVGIG (reference sequence). Trimming pared 0 bases from V and 1 base from J, leaving 12 bases between. The CDR3 sequence is 15 residues long. DNA of the CDR3: TGTGCCTGGAGTGTACTCTTCGAGGCGAACACTGAAGCTTTCTTT. Translated: CAWSVLFEANTEAFF.

The V gene is TRBV7-2, the J gene TRBJ2-1; no clear D. The CDR3 has 15 residues. The V gene's germline CDR1 is SGHTA and CDR2 FQGNSA. The ends were cut back, 1 base at V and 2 bases at J, with 9 bases in the middle. The CDR3 reads CASSLDFGAYNEQFF. CDR3 DNA: TGTGCCAGCAGCTTAGATTTTGGGGCCTACAATGAGCAGTTCTTC.

This clone was found once. The CDR3 sequence: CASSYHRGGSIYEQYF. Here the CDR3 DNA reads TGTGCCAGCAGTTACCATCGCGGGGGATCGATCTACGAGCAGTACTTC. The chain couples TRBV6-6 to TRBJ2-7, with 7 nucleotides matching TRBD2. CDR3 length: 16 amino acids. Germline CDR1 reads MNHNY; CDR2 reads SVGAGI (reference sequence). Germline trimming cut 2 bases from V and 3 bases from J; bases unmatched to any gene: 10.

V gene TRBV7-9 combines with J gene TRBJ2-7, with 9 positions matching TRBD1. The V segment lost 5 bases and the J segment 3 bases; nucleotides outside the gene matches: 5. This CDR3 is 14 amino acids long. Germline assignment: CDR1 SEHNR and CDR2 FQNEAQ (reference sequence). CDR3 protein: CASSLGQGYYEQYF. DNA for the CDR3: TGTGCCAGCAGCCTCGGACAGGGGTACTACGAGCAGTACTTC.

V gene TRBV25-1 combines with J gene TRBJ1-2; no clear D. CDR1 and CDR2 (germline): MGHDK, SYGVNS. CDR3 length equals 13 residues. With 7 bases removed from V and 4 bases from J, the gap between germline ends came to 13 bases. This chain's CDR3 is CASTTGSAYGYTF. The CDR3 DNA reads as TGTGCCAGCACCACGGGCAGCGCCTATGGCTACACCTTC.

CDR3 in amino acids: CSVGPDTQYF. CDR3 bases: TGCAGCGTTGGTCCAGATACGCAGTATTTT. The chain couples TRBV29-1 to TRBJ2-3; D ambiguous. In germline, CDR1 is SQVTM, CDR2 ANQGSEA. V shed 4 bases and J shed 4 bases, with 3 bases lying between them. CDR3 length: 10 residues.

The chain couples TRBV4-3 to TRBJ2-7; 10 nucleotides match TRBD1. The CDR3 length is 17 residues. Germline V gene data show CDR1 as LGHNA and CDR2 as YSLEER. V gave up 0 bases and J gave up 4 bases; unmatched junction bases: 9. CDR3 loop: CASSQDLGQGVRYEQYF. The CDR3 DNA is TGCGCCAGCAGCCAAGATCTCGGACAGGGGGTTCGGTACGAGCAGTACTTC.

V gene TRBV5-1 combines with J gene TRBJ2-5; D is ambiguous. The germline V and J ends were trimmed by 4 bases and 2 bases, with 9 bases remaining between them. Germline V gene lookup returns CDR1 SGHRS and CDR2 YFSETQ. The CDR3 is made up of 13 amino acids. This CDR3 reads CASSPSAQETQYF. CDR3 nucleotides: TGCGCCAGCAGCCCCTCCGCTCAAGAGACCCAGTACTTC.

This clone was seen only a few times. The rearrangement joins TRBV29-1 to TRBJ2-1; 8 bases line up with TRBD2. V was clipped by 4 bases and J by 6 bases; unmatched bases: 8. This CDR3 has 14 residues. Germline V gives CDR1 SQVTM, CDR2 ANQGSEA. CDR3 residues: CSVGSGGVGNEQFF. CDR3 sequence (DNA): TGCAGCGTTGGTTCGGGAGGGGTCGGCAATGAGCAGTTCTTC.

Written as DNA, the CDR3 is TGTGCCAGCAGACCTCCGACAGGACCTAACACTGAAGCTTTCTTT. Protein product: CASRPPTGPNTEAFF. This sequence joins TRBV5-4 and TRBJ1-1, with D possibly being TRBD1 (6 bases). The CDR3 length is 15 residues. V lost 5 bases, J lost 2 bases, and 16 bases lay in between. Germline CDR1 reads SGHNT; CDR2 reads YYREEE (reference sequence).

The CDR3 coding sequence is TGTGCCAGCAGCTTAGATGGGGCGGGCTTGAGCACAGATACGCAGTATTTT. Translating gives CASSLDGAGLSTDTQYF. This sequence joins TRBV11-2 and TRBJ2-3; either TRBD1 or TRBD2 may fit D (5 bases each). Deletions cut 0 bases from V and 0 bases from J, with 13 bases between. This CDR3 has 17 residues. CDR1 and CDR2 (germline): SGHAT, FQNNGV.

The J gene is TRBJ2-1, the V gene TRBV7-3, with 14 bases fitting TRBD2. The CDR3 runs to 18 residues. Germline-derived CDR1 and CDR2 are SGHTA and FQGTGA. V lost 5 bases and J lost 3; bases outside the gene matches: 9. CDR3 residues: CASSRFAGTSGSYNEQFF. The CDR3 DNA follows: TGTGCCAGCAGCCGATTCGCCGGGACTAGCGGGAGCTACAATGAGCAGTTCTTC.